The 11 T cell receptor beta chains in this list originate from one sample, sequenced in a study of T cell changes during pregnancy in multiple sclerosis (dated by TCRdb to between 2018 and 2021). Libraries were prepared through the immunoSEQ multiplex PCR assay. TCRdb carries this immuneACCESS record with in-frame sequences only. Its versions omit some clonotypes, under half of them owing to an unresolved V gene in the studies checked, with the rest unexplained. The sample table records more than 50,000 clones; approximately 92% of these occur just once. The top ten clones comprise roughly 1.2% of the sample. This specimen was peripheral blood, taken after pregnancy. The source of these receptors is a female donor in good health, enrolled as a control in a pregnancy study.

This clone was seen only once. V and J are TRBV28 and TRBJ2-3, with TRBD1 as a possible D gene (6 bases). The CDR3 extends over 12 amino acids. Between the trimmed V and J ends, which lost 6 bases and 11 bases, there was a span of 15 bases. The germline V gene encodes CDR1 MDHEN and CDR2 SYDVKM. The CDR3 region is CASRSGTKMQYF. The CDR3 DNA follows: TGTGCCAGCAGATCCGGGACAAAAATGCAGTATTTT.

The V and J genes are TRBV19 and TRBJ1-5; D unresolved. The CDR3 spans 15 residues. CDR1 and CDR2 (germline): LNHDA, SQIVND (reference sequence). The V end lost 1 base, the J end lost 2 bases, and 9 bases lay between the germline ends. The CDR3 nucleotides read TGTGCCAGTAGTATAGGCGGTGGTCGCAATCAGCCCCAGCATTTT. As protein: CASSIGGGRNQPQHF.

This clone was picked up one time. This sequence joins TRBV6-7 and TRBJ2-1, with D tentatively TRBD1 (5 bases). TRBV6-7 is noted as an ORF with a role that remains uncertain. Trimming pared 6 bases from V and 7 bases from J, leaving 16 bases between. The CDR3 has 14 amino acids. This CDR3 reads CASRVLTDSNEQFF. In DNA form, the CDR3 reads TGTGCCAGCAGGGTCCTTACCGACAGTAATGAGCAGTTCTTC.

This clone was observed a single time. This rearrangement joins TRBV5-8 to TRBJ1-2; perhaps TRBD1 as D (6 bases). This CDR3 has 13 amino acids. The V end was cut by 3 bases, the J end by 12 bases, with 18 bases between. Germline-derived CDR1 and CDR2 are SGHTS and YDEGEE. The CDR3 is CASSSDWGGHHTF. CDR3 nucleotide sequence: TGTGCCAGCAGCTCCGACTGGGGGGGGCACCACACCTTC.

This clone was recorded once. The chain links TRBV9 to TRBJ1-1; D not certain. V was shortened by 3 bases and J by 9 bases, with 18 bases between the two germline ends. The CDR3 loop spans 14 amino acids. Germline values: CDR1 SGDLS, CDR2 YYNGEE. The chain's CDR3 is CASSGLDLRAKAFF. The CDR3, as DNA: TGTGCCAGCAGCGGCTTAGATCTGCGCGCGAAAGCTTTCTTT.

In DNA, the CDR3 is TGCGCCAGCAGCAGCCAGCCGGAGTCCACATATGGCTACACCTTC. Protein product: CASSSQPESTYGYTF. The chain couples TRBV5-1 to TRBJ1-2; D remains ambiguous. Trimming stripped 4 bases from V and 5 bases from J, with 18 bases between. CDR1 is SGHRS, CDR2 YFSETQ, per germline. This CDR3 region has 15 residues.

The V gene is TRBV29-1, the J gene TRBJ2-1; no definite D call. From germline, CDR1 is SQVTM and CDR2 ANQGSEA. V shed 0 bases and J shed 10 bases, with 10 bases lying between them. CDR3 length equals 12 residues. The CDR3 coding sequence is TGCAGCGTTGAAGACTCAAGGCGGGAGCAGTTCTTC. This encodes CSVEDSRREQFF.

The chain combines TRBV19 with TRBJ1-5; D is uncertain. Germline loops: CDR1 LNHDA, CDR2 SQIVND (reference sequence). The CDR3 covers 13 residues. V was pared by 5 bases and J by 2 bases, with 7 bases between. The CDR3 spells CASSERGNQPQHF. CDR3 nucleotide sequence: TGTGCCAGTAGTGAGAGAGGCAATCAGCCCCAGCATTTT.

The chain is built from TRBV4-1 and TRBJ2-7, with 10 bases that match TRBD2. The ends lost 0 bases at V and 4 bases at J; junction bases unmatched: 6. The germline gives CDR1 MGHRA, CDR2 YSYEKL. This CDR3 spans 16 amino acids. The CDR3 spells CASSQEKRGGMYEQYF. The CDR3, as DNA: TGCGCCAGCAGCCAAGAAAAGCGGGGGGGAATGTACGAGCAGTACTTC.

V and J are TRBV5-1 and TRBJ2-7; D gene ambiguous. V lost 4 bases and J 0 bases, leaving 14 bases between the germline ends. Germline CDR1 is SGHRS and CDR2 is YFSETQ. The CDR3 loop spans 15 amino acids. The chain's CDR3 is CASSAQQYLSYEQYF. As DNA, the CDR3 is TGCGCCAGCAGCGCACAACAATATCTCTCCTACGAGCAGTACTTC.

V and J are TRBV27 and TRBJ2-1; the match to TRBD2 covers 7 bases. Germline loops: CDR1 MNHEY, CDR2 SMNVEV (reference sequence). The length of the CDR3 is 16 residues. V lost 2 bases to trimming and J lost 8 bases; unmatched junction nucleotides: 12. The CDR3 reads CASSLLPGRGGDEQFF. Written as DNA, the CDR3 is TGTGCCAGCAGTTTACTTCCGGGGAGGGGAGGCGATGAGCAGTTCTTC.